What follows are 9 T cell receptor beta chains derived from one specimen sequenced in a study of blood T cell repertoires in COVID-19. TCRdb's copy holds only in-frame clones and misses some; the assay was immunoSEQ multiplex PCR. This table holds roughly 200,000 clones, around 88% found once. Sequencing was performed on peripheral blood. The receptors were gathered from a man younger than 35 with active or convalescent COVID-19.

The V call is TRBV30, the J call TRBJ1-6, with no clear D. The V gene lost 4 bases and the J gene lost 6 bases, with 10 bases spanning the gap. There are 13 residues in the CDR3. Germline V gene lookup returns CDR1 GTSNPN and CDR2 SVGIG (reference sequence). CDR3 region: CAWTRGSNSPLHF. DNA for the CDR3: TGTGCCTGGACCCGGGGATCTAATTCACCCCTCCACTTT. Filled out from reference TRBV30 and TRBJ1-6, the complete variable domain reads SQTIHQWPATLVQPVGSPLSLECTVEGTSNPNLYWYRQAAGRGLQLLFYSVGIGQISSEVPQNLSASRPQDRQFILSSKKLLLSDSGFYLCAWTRGSNSPLHFGNGTRLTVT.

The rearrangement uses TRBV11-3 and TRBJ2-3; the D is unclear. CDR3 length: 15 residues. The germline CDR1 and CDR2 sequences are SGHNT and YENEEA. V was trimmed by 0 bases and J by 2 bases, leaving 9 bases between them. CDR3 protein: CASSLDPLLTDTQYF. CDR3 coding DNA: TGTGCCAGCAGCTTAGATCCCCTTCTCACAGATACGCAGTATTTT.

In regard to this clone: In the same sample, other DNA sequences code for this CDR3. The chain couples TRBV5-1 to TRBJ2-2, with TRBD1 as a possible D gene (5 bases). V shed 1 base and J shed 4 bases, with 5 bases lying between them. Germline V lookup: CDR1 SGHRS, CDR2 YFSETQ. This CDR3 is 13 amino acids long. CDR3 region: CASSLQGTGELFF. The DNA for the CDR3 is TGCGCCAGCAGCTTGCAGGGCACCGGGGAGCTGTTTTTT.

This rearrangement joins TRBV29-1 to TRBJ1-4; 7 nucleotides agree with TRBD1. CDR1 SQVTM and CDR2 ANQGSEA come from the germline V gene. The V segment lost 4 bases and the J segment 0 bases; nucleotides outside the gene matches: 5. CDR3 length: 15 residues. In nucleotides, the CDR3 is TGCAGCGTTGGGGACAGAGTTGCAACTAATGAAAAACTGTTTTTT. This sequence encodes CSVGDRVATNEKLFF.

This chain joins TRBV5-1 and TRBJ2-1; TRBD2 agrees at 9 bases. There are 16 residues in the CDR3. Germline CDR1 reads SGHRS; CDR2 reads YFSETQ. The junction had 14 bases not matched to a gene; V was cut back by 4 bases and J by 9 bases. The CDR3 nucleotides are TGCGCCAGCAGCACTATAGCGGGAGTAATGGGTAGTGAGCAGTTCTTC. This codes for CASSTIAGVMGSEQFF.

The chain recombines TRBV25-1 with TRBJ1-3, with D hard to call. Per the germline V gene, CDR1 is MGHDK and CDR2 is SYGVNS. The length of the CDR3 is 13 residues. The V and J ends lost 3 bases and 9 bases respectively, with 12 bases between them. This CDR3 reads CASSEVGRSTIYF. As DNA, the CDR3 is TGTGCCAGCAGTGAGGTGGGTAGGAGCACCATATATTTT.

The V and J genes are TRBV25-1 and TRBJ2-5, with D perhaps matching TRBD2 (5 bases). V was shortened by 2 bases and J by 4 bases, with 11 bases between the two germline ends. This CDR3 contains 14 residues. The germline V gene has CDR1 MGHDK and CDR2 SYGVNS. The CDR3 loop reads CASSEMRVGETQYF. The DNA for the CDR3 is TGTGCCAGCAGTGAAATGAGGGTGGGAGAGACCCAGTACTTC.

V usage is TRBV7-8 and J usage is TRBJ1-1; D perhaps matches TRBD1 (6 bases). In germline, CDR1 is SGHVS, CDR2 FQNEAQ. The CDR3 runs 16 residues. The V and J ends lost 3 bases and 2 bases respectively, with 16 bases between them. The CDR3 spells CASSLRQGIFNTEAFF. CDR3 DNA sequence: TGTGCCAGCAGCTTGAGGCAGGGGATTTTCAACACTGAAGCTTTCTTT.

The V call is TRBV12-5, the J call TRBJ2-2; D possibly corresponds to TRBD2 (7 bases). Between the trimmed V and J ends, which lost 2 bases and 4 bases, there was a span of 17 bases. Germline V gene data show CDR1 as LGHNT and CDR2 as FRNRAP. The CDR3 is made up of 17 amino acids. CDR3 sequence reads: CASGLPRGRGGTGELFF. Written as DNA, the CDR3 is TGTGCTAGTGGTTTGCCCCGAGGTAGGGGGGGCACCGGGGAGCTGTTTTTT.